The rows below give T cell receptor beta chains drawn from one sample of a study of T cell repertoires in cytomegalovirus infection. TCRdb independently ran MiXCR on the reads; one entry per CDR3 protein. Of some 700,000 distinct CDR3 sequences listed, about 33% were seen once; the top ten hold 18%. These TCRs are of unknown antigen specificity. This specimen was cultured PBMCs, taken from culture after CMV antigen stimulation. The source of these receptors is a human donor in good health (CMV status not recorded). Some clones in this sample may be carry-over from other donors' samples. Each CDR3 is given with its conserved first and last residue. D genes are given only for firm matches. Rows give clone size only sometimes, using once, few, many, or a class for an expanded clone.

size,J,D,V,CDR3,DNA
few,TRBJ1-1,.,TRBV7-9,CASTPGTEAFF,TGTGCCAGCACTCCGGGCACTGAAGCTTTCTTT
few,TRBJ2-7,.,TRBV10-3,CAISESTYYEQYF,TGTGCCATCAGTGAGTCGACTTACTACGAGCAGTACTTC
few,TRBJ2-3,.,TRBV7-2,CASSLLPQGTQYF,TGTGCCAGCAGCTTGCTGCCACAGGGTACGCAGTATTTT
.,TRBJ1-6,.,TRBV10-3,CAISAGGARSPLHF,TGTGCCATCAGTGCGGGAGGGGCGAGATCACCCCTCCACTTT
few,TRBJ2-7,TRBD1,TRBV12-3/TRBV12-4,CASSQSGQPYEQYF,TGTGCCAGCAGTCAATCGGGACAGCCCTACGAGCAGTACTTC
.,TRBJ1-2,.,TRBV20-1,CSAGGAANYGYTF,TGCAGTGCTGGGGGAGCCGCTAACTATGGCTACACCTTC
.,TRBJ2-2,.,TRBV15,CATSRSGYTGELFF,TGTGCCACCAGCCGCTCGGGTTACACCGGGGAGCTGTTTTTT
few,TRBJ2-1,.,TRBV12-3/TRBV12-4,CASSSRYEQFF,TGTGCCAGCAGTTCCCGCTATGAGCAGTTCTTC
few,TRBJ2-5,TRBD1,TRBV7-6,CASSSPRTGGEETQYF,TGTGCCAGCAGCTCCCCACGGACAGGGGGCGAAGAGACCCAGTACTTC
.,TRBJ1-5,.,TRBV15,CATSRDLAPQPQHF,TGTGCCACCAGCAGAGATCTGGCCCCCCAGCCCCAGCATTTT
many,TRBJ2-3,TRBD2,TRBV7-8,CASSLRTSGGATDTQYF,TGTGCCAGCAGCCTCAGGACTAGCGGGGGGGCCACGGATACGCAGTATTTT
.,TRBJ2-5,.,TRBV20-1,CSASRRGTGTQYF,TGCAGTGCTAGTCGACGGGGAACGGGGACCCAGTACTTC
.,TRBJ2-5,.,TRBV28,CASSRRATQETTYF,TGTGCCAGCAGCCGGAGAGCCACTCAGGAGACCACGTACTTC
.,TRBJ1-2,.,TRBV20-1,CSARSEGWDSGYTF,TGCAGTGCTAGATCGGAGGGTTGGGATTCTGGCTACACCTTC
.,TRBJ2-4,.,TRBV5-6,CASSYRLVDENIQYF,TGTGCCAGCAGCTACAGACTCGTAGACGAAAACATTCAGTACTTC